These 24 T cell receptor beta chains were all obtained from the same sample, sequenced in a study of tumor-infiltrating lymphocytes in localized non-small cell lung cancer. Generated by immunoSEQ multiplex PCR, the TCRdb table keeps only in-frame clones and is missing some. The sample lists just under 5,000 clones; about 96% were seen once. Sequencing used uninvolved lung tissue not adjacent to the tumor. Every receptor here comes from a human donor with non-small cell lung cancer.

This clone was seen just once. The chain carries TRBV18 and TRBJ2-1; 7 bases agree with TRBD1. This CDR3 comprises 14 residues. Germline loops: CDR1 KGHSH, CDR2 LQKENI. After removal of 5 bases from V and 3 bases from J, the junction contained 4 bases not matched to a gene. The CDR3 sequence is CASSDRDSYNEQFF. CDR3 coding DNA: TGTGCCAGCTCAGACAGGGACAGCTACAATGAGCAGTTCTTC.

This clone appeared a single time. The rearrangement links TRBV18 to TRBJ2-1, with 8 bases identical to TRBD1. The trim removed 2 bases at V and 8 bases at J, leaving 5 bases unmatched. The germline V gene has CDR1 KGHSH and CDR2 LQKENI. This CDR3 is built from 14 residues. CDR3 region: CASSPTGGGDEQFF. The CDR3 DNA is TGTGCCAGCTCACCAACAGGGGGAGGCGATGAGCAGTTCTTC.

The chain is built from TRBV14 and TRBJ2-7; D gene uncertain. Deletions cut 0 bases from V and 1 base from J, with 7 bases between. From germline, CDR1 is SGHDN and CDR2 FVKESK. This CDR3 is 14 amino acids long. The CDR3 sequence is CASSQDGLSYEQYF. CDR3 DNA sequence: TGTGCCAGCAGCCAAGACGGTTTGTCCTACGAGCAGTACTTC.

The chain links TRBV19 to TRBJ1-1; no firm D call. Trimming left V 5 bases short and J 0 bases short, with 10 bases between. CDR3 length: 14 residues. In germline, CDR1 is LNHDA, CDR2 SQIVND (reference sequence). The CDR3 loop is CASSQFQMNTEAFF. The CDR3 region has the DNA TGTGCCAGTAGTCAATTTCAGATGAACACTGAAGCTTTCTTT.

This clone was seen a single time. The chain combines TRBV27 with TRBJ2-5; 7 bases are shared with TRBD2. CDR3 length: 17 residues. CDR1 MNHEY and CDR2 SMNVEV come from the germline V gene (reference sequence). After removal of 5 bases from V and 7 bases from J, the junction contained 19 bases not matched to a gene. The CDR3 is CASSPSRSSGSGRTQYF. The CDR3 region has the DNA TGTGCCAGCAGTCCGTCAAGGTCTAGCGGTTCCGGTAGGACCCAGTACTTC.

This clone occurred a few times. This chain uses TRBV15 with TRBJ1-6; possible D gene TRBD1, 6 bases. This CDR3 comprises 16 residues. Germline CDR1 and CDR2: LNHNV and YYDKDF (reference sequence). V was pared by 3 bases and J by 9 bases, with 18 bases between. The CDR3 is CATSSLGAGSGSPLHF. The CDR3 nucleotides are TGTGCCACCAGCAGTCTGGGGGCGGGTAGCGGTTCACCCCTCCACTTT.

V gene TRBV7-2 combines with J gene TRBJ2-3; D not certain. Germline CDR1 and CDR2: SGHTA and FQGNSA. The length of the CDR3 is 16 residues. The V end lost 5 bases, the J end lost 2 bases, and 17 bases lay between the germline ends. CDR3 nucleotides: TGTGCCAGCAGCCTACTGGGCCCCAACCCCACAGATACGCAGTATTTT. Its translation: CASSLLGPNPTDTQYF.

The CDR3 here is CASGLGQGLWDGELFF. In DNA, the CDR3 is TGTGCTAGTGGTTTGGGGCAGGGACTTTGGGATGGGGAACTGTTTTTT. The rearrangement uses TRBV12-5 and TRBJ1-4; tentative D call: TRBD1 (5 bases). V lost 1 base, J lost 12 bases, and 21 bases lay in between. Germline CDR1 and CDR2: LGHNT and FRNRAP. The CDR3 is 16 residues long. Complete variable domain (other parts from reference TRBV12-5 and TRBJ1-4): DARVTQTPRHKVTEMGQEVTMRCQPILGHNTVFWYRQTMMQGLELLAYFRNRAPLDDSGMPKDRFSAEMPDATLATLKIQPSEPRDSAVYFCASGLGQGLWDGELFFGSGTQLSVL.

V usage is TRBV7-9 and J usage is TRBJ2-3, with D perhaps matching TRBD2 (6 bases). Germline V gene data show CDR1 as SEHNR and CDR2 as FQNEAQ (reference sequence). Trimming left V 2 bases short and J 3 bases short, with 12 bases between. The CDR3 length is 15 residues. CDR3 bases: TGTGCCAGCAGCTTACCGTGGGGAGGTACAGATACGCAGTATTTT. This gives the protein CASSLPWGGTDTQYF.

J is TRBJ2-3 and V is TRBV7-2, with TRBD2 matching 9 bases. This CDR3 contains 16 residues. Germline values: CDR1 SGHTA, CDR2 FQGNSA. V trimming: 5 bases; J trimming: 0 bases; junction bases outside the gene matches: 6. For the CDR3, the DNA is TGTGCCAGCAGCACTAGGACTAGCGCGAGCACAGATACGCAGTATTTT. This codes for CASSTRTSASTDTQYF.

This clone came up once. The rearrangement joins TRBV5-1 to TRBJ2-1; 7 positions agree with TRBD1. The V gene end was trimmed by 3 bases and the J gene end by 1 base; junction bases not matched to a gene: 4. This CDR3 has 15 residues. Germline lookup yields CDR1 SGHRS and CDR2 YFSETQ. The CDR3 protein is CASSSGTASYNEQFF. In nucleotides, the CDR3 is TGCGCCAGCAGCTCAGGGACAGCATCCTACAATGAGCAGTTCTTC.

This clone is a singleton in its sample. The chain carries TRBV18 and TRBJ1-3; 8 nucleotides match TRBD1. V gave up 0 bases and J gave up 3 bases; unmatched junction bases: 10. CDR3 length equals 18 residues. The germline CDR1 and CDR2 sequences are KGHSH and LQKENI. The CDR3 coding sequence is TGTGCCAGCTCACCACCGAGCTCAGGGGGCTCAGGTGGAAACACCATATATTTT. It codes for CASSPPSSGGSGGNTIYF. The whole variable domain, filled in from reference TRBV18 and TRBJ1-3, reads NAGVMQNPRHLVRRRGQEARLRCSPMKGHSHVYWYRQLPEEGLKFMVYLQKENIIDESGMPKERFSAEFPKEGPSILRIQQVVRGDSAAYFCASSPPSSGGSGGNTIYFGEGSWLTVV.

J is TRBJ2-5 and V is TRBV14; D call uncertain. CDR3 size: 14 residues. Trimming pared 4 bases from V and 1 base from J, leaving 10 bases between. CDR1 and CDR2 from the germline V gene are SGHDN and FVKESK. Written as DNA, the CDR3 is TGTGCCAGCAGCCGGCTGGACGGCCAAGAGACCCAGTACTTC. Protein sequence: CASSRLDGQETQYF. Variable domain in full (rest from reference TRBV14 and TRBJ2-5): EAGVTQFPSHSVIEKGQTVTLRCDPISGHDNLYWYRRVMGKEIKFLLHFVKESKQDESGMPNNRFLAERTGGTYSTLKVQPAELEDSGVYFCASSRLDGQETQYFGPGTRLLVL.

This rearrangement joins TRBV14 to TRBJ1-1; tentative D call: TRBD1 (5 bases). CDR1 is SGHDN, CDR2 FVKESK, per germline. V was trimmed by 2 bases and J by 9 bases, leaving 13 bases between them. This CDR3 has 13 residues. The CDR3: CASSQTAGLQAFF. CDR3 DNA: TGTGCCAGCAGCCAAACGGCAGGGCTCCAAGCTTTCTTT.

This chain connects TRBV30 to TRBJ1-5; D is unresolved. Trimming shortened V by 4 bases and J by 2 bases, and 12 bases separated the two germline ends. Germline assignment: CDR1 GTSNPN and CDR2 SVGIG (reference sequence). The CDR3 has 14 amino acids. The CDR3 loop reads CAWTIGSGNQPQHF. CDR3 DNA: TGTGCCTGGACCATCGGGTCGGGCAATCAGCCCCAGCATTTT.

The chain recombines TRBV11-3 with TRBJ2-7; TRBD2 agrees at 7 bases. Trimming at V came to 1 base and at J to 2 bases, leaving 5 bases not matched to a gene. Germline V gene data show CDR1 as SGHNT and CDR2 as YENEEA. The CDR3 covers 15 residues. CDR3 coding DNA: TGTGCCAGCAGCTTAGGGGGGGGTCGGACCTACGAGCAGTACTTC. Encoded protein: CASSLGGGRTYEQYF.

The count of this clone is one. The chain has TRBV7-2 and TRBJ2-5, with D perhaps matching TRBD2 (5 bases). The CDR3 has 15 amino acids. Germline V gene lookup returns CDR1 SGHTA and CDR2 FQGNSA. V was pared by 1 base and J by 5 bases, with 14 bases between. CDR3 bases: TGTGCCAGCAGCTTAGTGAGTTCGGGGAGCGAGACCCAGTACTTC. Translated, it gives CASSLVSSGSETQYF.

The V call is TRBV5-1, the J call TRBJ2-5; no clear D. Germline V gene sequence: CDR1 SGHRS, CDR2 YFSETQ. CDR3 length equals 12 residues. Trimming shortened V by 4 bases and J by 3 bases, and 7 bases separated the two germline ends. The CDR3 here is CASSERKETQYF. CDR3 coding DNA: TGCGCCAGCAGCGAAAGAAAAGAGACCCAGTACTTC.

This clone appeared a single time. The chain uses TRBV12-1 and TRBJ1-4. TRBV12-1 is given as a pseudogene. There are 14 residues in the CDR3. Here the CDR3 DNA reads TGTGCCAGCAGCCTCCGGGCCAGGAATGAAAAACTGTTTTTT. Protein: CASSLRARNEKLFF.

The chain combines TRBV6-6 with TRBJ2-2; possibly TRBD1 for D (6 bases). Germline-derived CDR1 and CDR2 are MNHNY and SVGAGI (reference sequence). CDR3 length: 14 amino acids. The V gene lost 6 bases and the J gene lost 3 bases, with 11 bases spanning the gap. The CDR3 protein is CASSAGQHTGELFF. The CDR3 DNA is TGTGCCAGCAGCGCCGGACAGCACACCGGGGAGCTGTTTTTT.

The V call is TRBV4-2, the J call TRBJ2-3, with D perhaps given as TRBD1 or TRBD2 (6 bases each). The CDR3 sequence is 16 residues long. Trimming took off 1 base at V and 2 bases at J, with 13 bases between the two ends. Germline assignment: CDR1 LGHNA and CDR2 YNFKEQ. CDR3 region: CASSQGGRGPTDTQYF. The CDR3 coding sequence is TGTGCCAGCAGCCAAGGGGGGCGGGGCCCCACAGATACGCAGTATTTT.

CDR3 coding DNA: TGTGCCAGCTCACCGACGAAGGATCAGCCCCAGCATTTT. Protein sequence: CASSPTKDQPQHF. The chain employs TRBV18 and TRBJ1-5; no reliable D call. Per the germline V gene, CDR1 is KGHSH and CDR2 is LQKENI. This CDR3 is 13 amino acids long. V lost 3 bases and J lost 5, with 8 bases in between.

The rearrangement links TRBV5-4 to TRBJ2-2; 10 nucleotides match TRBD1. The CDR3 spans 15 residues. V was pared by 3 bases and J by 4 bases, with 3 bases of the junction left unmatched. Germline V gene sequence: CDR1 SGHNT, CDR2 YYREEE (reference sequence). CDR3 in DNA: TGTGCCAGCAGCTCGCGACAGGGGGCCACCGGGGAGCTGTTTTTT. Amino acids: CASSSRQGATGELFF.

The chain is built from TRBV5-6 and TRBJ1-3, with 8 bases matching TRBD1. The V gene end was trimmed by 2 bases and the J gene end by 2 bases; junction bases not matched to a gene: 9. Germline CDR1 and CDR2: SGHDT and YYEEEE. This CDR3 comprises 17 residues. CDR3 residues: CASSFTWTGTTGNTIYF. Here the CDR3 DNA reads TGTGCCAGCAGCTTCACATGGACAGGGACTACTGGAAACACCATATATTTT.